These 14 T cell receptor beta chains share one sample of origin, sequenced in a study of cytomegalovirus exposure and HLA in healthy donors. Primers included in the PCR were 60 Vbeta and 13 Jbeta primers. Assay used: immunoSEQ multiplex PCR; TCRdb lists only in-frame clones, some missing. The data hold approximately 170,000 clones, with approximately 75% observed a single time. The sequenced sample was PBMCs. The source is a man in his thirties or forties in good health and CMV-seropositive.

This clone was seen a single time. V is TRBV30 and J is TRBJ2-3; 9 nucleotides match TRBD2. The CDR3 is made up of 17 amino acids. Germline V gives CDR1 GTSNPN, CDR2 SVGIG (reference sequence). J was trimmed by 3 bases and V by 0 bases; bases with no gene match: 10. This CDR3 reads CAWSVLGPAGGTDTQYF. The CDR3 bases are TGTGCCTGGAGTGTACTGGGGCCAGCGGGAGGTACAGATACGCAGTATTTT.

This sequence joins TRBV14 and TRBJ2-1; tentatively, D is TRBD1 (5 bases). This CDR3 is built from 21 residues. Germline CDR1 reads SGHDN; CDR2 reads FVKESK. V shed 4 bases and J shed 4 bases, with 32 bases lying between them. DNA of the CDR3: TGTGCCAGCAGCCCCCCAAGATCTCCGCTAAGCTACAGGAGAGCGTACAATGAGCAGTTCTTC. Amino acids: CASSPPRSPLSYRRAYNEQFF.

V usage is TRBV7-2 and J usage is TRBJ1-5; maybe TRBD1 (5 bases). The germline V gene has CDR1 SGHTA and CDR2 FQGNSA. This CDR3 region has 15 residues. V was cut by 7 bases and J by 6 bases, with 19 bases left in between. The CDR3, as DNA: TGTGCCAGCAAGCTCGGTGGGGGGTCGGGTCAGCCCCAGCATTTT. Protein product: CASKLGGGSGQPQHF.

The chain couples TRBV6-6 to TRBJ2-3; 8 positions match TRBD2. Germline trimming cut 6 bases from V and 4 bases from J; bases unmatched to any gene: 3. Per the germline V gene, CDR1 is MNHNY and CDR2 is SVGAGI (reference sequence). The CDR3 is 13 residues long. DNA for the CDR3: TGTGCCAGCAGGGGGCGGGGGGCAGATACGCAGTATTTT. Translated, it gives CASRGRGADTQYF.

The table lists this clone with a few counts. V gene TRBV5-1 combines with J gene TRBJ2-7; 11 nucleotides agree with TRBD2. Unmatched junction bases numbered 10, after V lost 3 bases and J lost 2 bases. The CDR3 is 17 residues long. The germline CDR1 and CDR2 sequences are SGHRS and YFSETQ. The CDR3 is CASSSTSRTSGPYEQYF. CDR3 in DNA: TGCGCCAGCAGCTCGACTTCACGGACTAGCGGGCCCTACGAGCAGTACTTC.

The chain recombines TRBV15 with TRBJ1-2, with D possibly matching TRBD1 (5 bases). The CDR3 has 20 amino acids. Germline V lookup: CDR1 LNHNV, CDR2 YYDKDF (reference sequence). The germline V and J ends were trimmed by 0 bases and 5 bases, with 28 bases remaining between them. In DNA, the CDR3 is TGTGCCACCAGCAGAGATCACGTAAAGGGGACTGAGGTTCTTACTTATGGCTACACCTTC. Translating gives CATSRDHVKGTEVLTYGYTF.

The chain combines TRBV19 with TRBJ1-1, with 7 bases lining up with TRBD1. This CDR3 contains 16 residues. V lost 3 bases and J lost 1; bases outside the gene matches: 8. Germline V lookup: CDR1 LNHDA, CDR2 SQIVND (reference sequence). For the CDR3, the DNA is TGTGCCAGTAGTATCGGGCCAGGGGGAACGAACACTGAAGCTTTCTTT. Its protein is CASSIGPGGTNTEAFF.

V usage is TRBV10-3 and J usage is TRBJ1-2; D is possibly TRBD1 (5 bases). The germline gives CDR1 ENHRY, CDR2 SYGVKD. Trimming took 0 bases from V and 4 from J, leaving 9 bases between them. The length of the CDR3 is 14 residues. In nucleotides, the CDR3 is TGTGCCATCAGTGAGTCGAGGCAGGGCTATGGCTACACCTTC. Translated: CAISESRQGYGYTF.

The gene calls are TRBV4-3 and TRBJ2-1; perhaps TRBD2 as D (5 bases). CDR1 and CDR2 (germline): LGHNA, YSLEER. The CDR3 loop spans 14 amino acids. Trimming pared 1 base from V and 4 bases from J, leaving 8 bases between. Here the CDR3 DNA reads TGCGCCAGCAGCCAAGCTGGGAGATACAATGAGCAGTTCTTC. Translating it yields CASSQAGRYNEQFF.

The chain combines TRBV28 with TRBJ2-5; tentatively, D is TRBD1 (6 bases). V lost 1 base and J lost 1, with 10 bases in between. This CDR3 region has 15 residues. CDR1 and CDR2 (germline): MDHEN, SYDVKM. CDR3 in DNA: TGTGCCAGCAGTTTATCGACAGGTCCCCAAGAGACCCAGTACTTC. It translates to CASSLSTGPQETQYF.

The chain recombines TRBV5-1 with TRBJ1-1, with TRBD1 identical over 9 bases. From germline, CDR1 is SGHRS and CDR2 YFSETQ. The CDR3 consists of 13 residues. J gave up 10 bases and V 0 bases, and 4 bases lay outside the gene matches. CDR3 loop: CASSLGTGDGAFF. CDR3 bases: TGCGCCAGCAGCTTGGGGACAGGGGATGGAGCTTTCTTT.

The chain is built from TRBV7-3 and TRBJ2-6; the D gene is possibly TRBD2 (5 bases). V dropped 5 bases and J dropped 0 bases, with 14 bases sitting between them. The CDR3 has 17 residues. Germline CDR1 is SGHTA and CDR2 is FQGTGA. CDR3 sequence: CASSPGGFRSGANVLTF. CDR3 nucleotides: TGTGCCAGCAGCCCCGGCGGGTTCCGCTCTGGGGCCAACGTCCTGACTTTC.

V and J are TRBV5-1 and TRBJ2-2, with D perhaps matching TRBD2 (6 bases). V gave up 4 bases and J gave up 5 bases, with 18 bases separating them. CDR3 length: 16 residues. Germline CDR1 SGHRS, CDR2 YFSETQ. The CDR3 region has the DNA TGCGCCAGCAGCAACCGGGACTCTGCTGGGACCGGGGAGCTGTTTTTT. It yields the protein CASSNRDSAGTGELFF. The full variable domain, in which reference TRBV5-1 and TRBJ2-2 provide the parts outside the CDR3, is KAGVTQTPRYLIKTRGQQVTLSCSPISGHRSVSWYQQTPGQGLQFLFEYFSETQRNKGNFPGRFSGRQFSNSRSEMNVSTLELGDSALYLCASSNRDSAGTGELFFGEGSRLTVL.

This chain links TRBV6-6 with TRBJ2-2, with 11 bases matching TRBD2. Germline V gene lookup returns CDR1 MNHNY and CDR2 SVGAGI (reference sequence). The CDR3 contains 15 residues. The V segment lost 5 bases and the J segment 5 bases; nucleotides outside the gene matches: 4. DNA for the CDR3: TGTGCCAGCAGTCTTAGCGGGAGGGGGACCGGGGAGCTGTTTTTT. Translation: CASSLSGRGTGELFF.